Presented here are 12 T cell receptor beta chains from one specimen sequenced in a study of blood T cell repertoires in COVID-19 (TCRdb year 2020). Receptor amplification or capture employed the immunoSEQ multiplex PCR assay. TCRdb retrieved this table from immuneACCESS and kept in-frame rearrangements only. Not all clones are present; in checked studies, unresolved V genes account for under half, and no reason is known for the remainder. Within this sample are around 250,000 clones, with roughly 90% of them counted one time only. The top ten clonotypes cover 2.1% of the sample. The specimen sequenced was peripheral blood. These receptor sequences come from a woman in her fifties or sixties with COVID-19, enrolled during active disease.

Only a few counts were recorded for this clone. The rearrangement joins TRBV30 to TRBJ1-5; TRBD1 aligns across 7 bases. Germline assignment: CDR1 GTSNPN and CDR2 SVGIG (reference sequence). With V trimmed by 7 bases and J by 4 bases, 7 bases remained unmatched. The CDR3 totals 13 residues. This CDR3 reads CASGGQTNQPQHF. CDR3 DNA sequence: TGTGCCTCCGGGGGACAGACGAATCAGCCCCAGCATTTT.

V is TRBV18 and J is TRBJ1-1; D is perhaps TRBD1 (6 bases). This CDR3 comprises 14 residues. Germline CDR1 is KGHSH and CDR2 is LQKENI. V was shortened by 8 bases and J by 1 base, with 14 bases between the two germline ends. CDR3 coding DNA: TGTGCCAGCCTCGCCGGGACATGGAACACTGAAGCTTTCTTT. The encoded protein is CASLAGTWNTEAFF.

The chain carries TRBV10-3 and TRBJ1-6; D not resolved. Between the trimmed V and J ends, which lost 8 bases and 0 bases, there was a span of 8 bases. Germline V gives CDR1 ENHRY, CDR2 SYGVKD. CDR3 length: 14 amino acids. CDR3: CAISRSSYNSPLHF. CDR3 nucleotides: TGTGCCATCTCTCGTAGCTCCTATAATTCACCCCTCCACTTT.

The rearrangement joins TRBV7-8 to TRBJ1-2; D possibly corresponds to TRBD1 (5 bases). The CDR3 sequence is 15 residues long. From germline, CDR1 is SGHVS and CDR2 FQNEAQ. Trimming removed 0 bases from V and 7 bases from J, with 15 bases in between. Written as DNA, the CDR3 is TGTGCCAGCAGCTTAGCCCCCGGGGGGGTAGGTGGCTACACCTTC. Residues: CASSLAPGGVGGYTF.

This chain connects TRBV4-2 to TRBJ2-1, with 9 nucleotides matching TRBD2. The CDR3 totals 14 residues. The V gene's germline CDR1 is LGHNA and CDR2 YNFKEQ. V was clipped by 1 base and J by 8 bases; unmatched bases: 3. CDR3: CASSQGTSADEQFF. The CDR3 coding sequence is TGTGCCAGCAGCCAAGGGACTAGCGCCGATGAGCAGTTCTTC.

The chain carries TRBV9 and TRBJ2-4, with a tentative D call TRBD1 (7 bases). This CDR3 has 18 residues. Trimming removed 0 bases from V and 2 bases from J, with 18 bases in between. The germline CDR1 and CDR2 sequences are SGDLS and YYNGEE. Here the CDR3 DNA reads TGTGCCAGCAGCGTAGGGGCTGGGTCAGGGGGGCCCAAAAACATTCAGTACTTC. Translation: CASSVGAGSGGPKNIQYF. The whole variable domain, filled in from reference TRBV9 and TRBJ2-4, reads DSGVTQTPKHLITATGQRVTLRCSPRSGDLSVYWYQQSLDQGLQFLIQYYNGEERAKGNILERFSAQQFPDLHSELNLSSLELGDSALYFCASSVGAGSGGPKNIQYFGAGTRLSVL.

This sequence joins TRBV11-3 and TRBJ2-7; 9 bases line up with TRBD1. The V segment lost 5 bases and the J segment 6 bases; nucleotides outside the gene matches: 17. CDR3 length: 17 residues. In germline, CDR1 is SGHNT, CDR2 YENEEA. CDR3 in DNA: TGTGCCAGCAGCCTAACTTTAGGCCGGGACAGGGAAGGCGAGCAGTACTTC. Amino acids: CASSLTLGRDREGEQYF.

V gene TRBV5-5 combines with J gene TRBJ1-1; 9 nucleotides line up with TRBD1. The CDR3 contains 17 residues. The junction had 7 bases not matched to a gene; V was cut back by 0 bases and J by 1 base. Germline-derived CDR1 and CDR2 are SGHKS and YYEKEE (reference sequence). The DNA for the CDR3 is TGTGCCAGCAGCTTGGCACAGGGGGCGCGTCGGAACACTGAAGCTTTCTTT. Amino acid sequence: CASSLAQGARRNTEAFF.

The CDR3 sequence: CASSPSIDRPQHF. The CDR3 nucleotides are TGTGCCAGCTCACCATCAATAGACAGACCCCAGCATTTT. The V and J genes are TRBV18 and TRBJ1-5; the D gene is possibly TRBD1 (5 bases). Germline V gene data show CDR1 as KGHSH and CDR2 as LQKENI. The CDR3 consists of 13 residues. The V end was cut by 2 bases, the J end by 10 bases, with 12 bases between.

This sequence joins TRBV5-6 and TRBJ2-3; D possibly corresponds to TRBD1 (5 bases). CDR1 is SGHDT, CDR2 YYEEEE, per germline. The ends were cut back, 2 bases at V and 7 bases at J, with 14 bases in the middle. CDR3 length: 14 residues. The chain's CDR3 is CASSFLRDLYTQYF. The DNA for the CDR3 is TGTGCCAGCAGCTTCCTCAGGGATTTGTATACGCAGTATTTT.

This rearrangement joins TRBV5-6 to TRBJ1-6; D is uncertain. CDR1 SGHDT and CDR2 YYEEEE come from the germline V gene. The length of the CDR3 is 13 residues. Deletions cut 4 bases from V and 8 bases from J, with 10 bases between. This CDR3 reads CASSRRGYSPLHF. The DNA for the CDR3 is TGTGCCAGCAGCCGCCGGGGTTATTCACCCCTCCACTTT. The full variable domain, in which reference TRBV5-6 and TRBJ1-6 provide the parts outside the CDR3, is DAGVTQSPTHLIKTRGQQVTLRCSPKSGHDTVSWYQQALGQGPQFIFQYYEEEERQRGNFPDRFSGHQFPNYSSELNVNALLLGDSALYLCASSRRGYSPLHFGNGTRLTVT.

The chain carries TRBV5-1 and TRBJ1-2, with 10 positions matching TRBD1. CDR1 SGHRS and CDR2 YFSETQ come from the germline V gene. This CDR3 region has 18 residues. Unmatched junction bases numbered 15, after V lost 4 bases and J lost 3 bases. In nucleotides, the CDR3 is TGCGCCAGCAGCCATAGTTGGGACAGGGGAAGTTGGGACTATGGCTACACCTTC. The encoded protein is CASSHSWDRGSWDYGYTF.